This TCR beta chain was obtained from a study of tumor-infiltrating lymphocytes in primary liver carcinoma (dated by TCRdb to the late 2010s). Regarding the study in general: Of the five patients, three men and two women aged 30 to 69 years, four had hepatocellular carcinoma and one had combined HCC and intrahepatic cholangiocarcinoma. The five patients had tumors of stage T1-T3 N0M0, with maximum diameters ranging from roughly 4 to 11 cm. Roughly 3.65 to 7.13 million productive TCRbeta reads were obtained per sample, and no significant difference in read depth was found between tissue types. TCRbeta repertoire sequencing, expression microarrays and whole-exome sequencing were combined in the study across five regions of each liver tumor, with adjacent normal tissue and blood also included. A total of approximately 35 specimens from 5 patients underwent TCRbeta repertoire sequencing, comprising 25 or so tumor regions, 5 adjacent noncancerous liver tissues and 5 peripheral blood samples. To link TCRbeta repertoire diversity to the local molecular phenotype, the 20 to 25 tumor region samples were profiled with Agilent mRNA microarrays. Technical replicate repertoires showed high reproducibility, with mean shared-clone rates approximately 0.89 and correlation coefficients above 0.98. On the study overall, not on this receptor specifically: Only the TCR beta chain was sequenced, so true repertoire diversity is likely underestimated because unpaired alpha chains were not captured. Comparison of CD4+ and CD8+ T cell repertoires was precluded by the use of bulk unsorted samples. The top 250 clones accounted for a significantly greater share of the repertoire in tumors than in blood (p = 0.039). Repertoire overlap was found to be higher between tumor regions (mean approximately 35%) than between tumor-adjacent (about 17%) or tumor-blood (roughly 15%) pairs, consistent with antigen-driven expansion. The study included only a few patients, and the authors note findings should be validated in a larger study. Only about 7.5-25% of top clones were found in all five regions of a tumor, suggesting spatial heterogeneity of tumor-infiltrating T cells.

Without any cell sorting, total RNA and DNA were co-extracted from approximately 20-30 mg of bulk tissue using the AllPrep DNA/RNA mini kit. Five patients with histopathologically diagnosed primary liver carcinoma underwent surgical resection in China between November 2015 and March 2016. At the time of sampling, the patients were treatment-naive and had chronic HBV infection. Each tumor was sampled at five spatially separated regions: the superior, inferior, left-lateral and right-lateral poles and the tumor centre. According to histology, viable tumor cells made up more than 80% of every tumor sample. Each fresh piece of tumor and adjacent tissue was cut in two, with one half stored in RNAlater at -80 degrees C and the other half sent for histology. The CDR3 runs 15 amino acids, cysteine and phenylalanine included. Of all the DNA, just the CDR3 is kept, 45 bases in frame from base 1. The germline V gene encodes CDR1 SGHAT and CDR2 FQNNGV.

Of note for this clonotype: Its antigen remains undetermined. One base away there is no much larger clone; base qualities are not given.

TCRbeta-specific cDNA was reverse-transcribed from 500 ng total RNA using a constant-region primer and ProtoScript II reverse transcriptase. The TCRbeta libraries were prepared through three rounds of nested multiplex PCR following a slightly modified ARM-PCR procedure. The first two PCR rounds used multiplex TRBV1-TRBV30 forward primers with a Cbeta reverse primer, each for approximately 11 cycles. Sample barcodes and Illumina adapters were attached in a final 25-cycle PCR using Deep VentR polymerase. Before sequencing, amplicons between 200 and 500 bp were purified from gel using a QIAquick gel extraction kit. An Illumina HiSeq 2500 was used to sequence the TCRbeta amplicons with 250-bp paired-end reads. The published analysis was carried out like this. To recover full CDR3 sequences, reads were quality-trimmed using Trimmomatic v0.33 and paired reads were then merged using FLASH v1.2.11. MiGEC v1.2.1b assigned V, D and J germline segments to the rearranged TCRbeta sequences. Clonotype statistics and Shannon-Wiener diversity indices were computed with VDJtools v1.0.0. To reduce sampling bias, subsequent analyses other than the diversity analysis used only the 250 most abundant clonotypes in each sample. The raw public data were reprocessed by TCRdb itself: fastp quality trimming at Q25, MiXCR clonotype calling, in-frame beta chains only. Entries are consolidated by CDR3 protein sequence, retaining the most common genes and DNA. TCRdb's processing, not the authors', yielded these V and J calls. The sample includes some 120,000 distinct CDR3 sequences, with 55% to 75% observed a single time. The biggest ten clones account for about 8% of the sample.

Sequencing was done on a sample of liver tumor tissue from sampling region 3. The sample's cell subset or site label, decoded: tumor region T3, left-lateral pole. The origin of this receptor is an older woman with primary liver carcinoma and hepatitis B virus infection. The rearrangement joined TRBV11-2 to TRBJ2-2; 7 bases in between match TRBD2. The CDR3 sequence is CVSSPLRLASVELFF. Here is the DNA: TGTGTCAGTAGCCCCCTCCGACTAGCTTCCGTGGAGCTGTTTTTT.